This T cell receptor beta chain was observed in a study of shared clonotypes between healthy human individuals. CDR1 is LNHNV and CDR2 is YYDKDF in the germline V gene (reference sequence). Losses at the gene ends were 0 bases for V and 6 bases for J; bases not matched to a gene: 6. The length of the CDR3 is 15 residues. Repertoires were generated with immunoSEQ multiplex PCR, while TCRdb's copy carries only in-frame clones and drops some. Among 800,000 to 950,000 clones listed, around 96% were seen once. CD45RO-negative, CCR7-selected cells formed the naive CD8 fraction, which excluded terminally differentiated effector memory CD45RA+ cells.

The TCR sequence derives from a man aged 30 to 39 in good health. The specimen was naive CD8+ T cells sorted from blood. The V gene is TRBV15, the J gene TRBJ1-2; 8 bases map to TRBD1. The chain's CDR3 is CATSRETQGAHGYTF. CDR3 DNA sequence: TGTGCCACCAGCAGAGAGACGCAGGGGGCGCATGGCTACACCTTC.